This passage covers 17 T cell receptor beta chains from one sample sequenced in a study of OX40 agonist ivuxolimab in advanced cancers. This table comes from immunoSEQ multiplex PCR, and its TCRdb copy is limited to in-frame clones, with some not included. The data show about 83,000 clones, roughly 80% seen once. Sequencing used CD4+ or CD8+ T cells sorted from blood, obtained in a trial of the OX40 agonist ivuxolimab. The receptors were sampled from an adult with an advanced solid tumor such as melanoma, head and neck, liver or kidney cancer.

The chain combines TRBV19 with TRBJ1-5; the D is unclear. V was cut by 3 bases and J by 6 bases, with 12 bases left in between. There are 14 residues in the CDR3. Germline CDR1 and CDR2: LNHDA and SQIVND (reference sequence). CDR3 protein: CASSMKAEGQPQHF. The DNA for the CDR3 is TGTGCCAGTAGTATGAAAGCTGAAGGTCAGCCCCAGCATTTT.

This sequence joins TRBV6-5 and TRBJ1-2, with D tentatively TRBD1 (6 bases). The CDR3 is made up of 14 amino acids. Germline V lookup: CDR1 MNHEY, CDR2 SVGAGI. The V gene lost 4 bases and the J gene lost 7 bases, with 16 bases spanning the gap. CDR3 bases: TGTGCCAGCAGTTTAGGGGGAGGCGAGGTTGGCTACACCTTC. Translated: CASSLGGGEVGYTF.

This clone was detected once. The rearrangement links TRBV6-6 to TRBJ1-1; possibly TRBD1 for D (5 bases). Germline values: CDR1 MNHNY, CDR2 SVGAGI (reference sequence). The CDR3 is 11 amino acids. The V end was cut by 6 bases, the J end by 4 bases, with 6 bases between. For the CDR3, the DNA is TGTGCCAGCAGGCAGGGCACTGAAGCTTTCTTT. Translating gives CASRQGTEAFF.

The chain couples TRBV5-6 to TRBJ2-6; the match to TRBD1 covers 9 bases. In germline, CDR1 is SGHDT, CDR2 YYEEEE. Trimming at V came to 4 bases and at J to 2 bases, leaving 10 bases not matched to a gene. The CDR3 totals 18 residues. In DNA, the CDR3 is TGTGCCAGCAGCGACTCCGGGACAGGGACCCCTGGGGCCAACGTCCTGACTTTC. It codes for CASSDSGTGTPGANVLTF.

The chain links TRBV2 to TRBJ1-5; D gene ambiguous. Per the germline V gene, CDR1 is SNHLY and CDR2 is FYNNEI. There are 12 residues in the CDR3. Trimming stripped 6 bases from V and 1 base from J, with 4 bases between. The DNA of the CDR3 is TGTGCCAGCAGAGACAGCAATCAGCCCCAGCATTTT. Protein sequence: CASRDSNQPQHF.

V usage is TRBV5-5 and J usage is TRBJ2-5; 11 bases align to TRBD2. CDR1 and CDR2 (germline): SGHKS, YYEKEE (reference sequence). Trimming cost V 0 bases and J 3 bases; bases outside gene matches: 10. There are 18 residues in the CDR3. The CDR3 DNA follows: TGTGCCAGCAGCTTGGCCGTCCCGGGACTAGCGGTAAAAGAGACCCAGTACTTC. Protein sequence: CASSLAVPGLAVKETQYF.

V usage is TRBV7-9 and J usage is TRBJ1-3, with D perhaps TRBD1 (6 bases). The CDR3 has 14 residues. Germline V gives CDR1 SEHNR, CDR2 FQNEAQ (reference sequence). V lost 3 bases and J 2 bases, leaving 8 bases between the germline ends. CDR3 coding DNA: TGTGCCAGCAGCTTTAACAGGGCTGGAAACACCATATATTTT. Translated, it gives CASSFNRAGNTIYF. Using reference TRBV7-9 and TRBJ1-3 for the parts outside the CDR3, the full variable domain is DTGVSQNPRHKITKRGQNVTFRCDPISEHNRLYWYRQTLGQGPEFLTYFQNEAQLEKSRLLSDRFSAERPKGSFSTLEIQRTEQGDSAMYLCASSFNRAGNTIYFGEGSWLTVV.

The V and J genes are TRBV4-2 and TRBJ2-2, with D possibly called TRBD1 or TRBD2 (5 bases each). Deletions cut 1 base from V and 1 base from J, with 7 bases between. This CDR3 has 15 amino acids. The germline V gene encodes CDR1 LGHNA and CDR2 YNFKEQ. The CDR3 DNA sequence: TGTGCCAGCAGCCAAGTGGGGGAGAACACCGGGGAGCTGTTTTTT. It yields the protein CASSQVGENTGELFF.

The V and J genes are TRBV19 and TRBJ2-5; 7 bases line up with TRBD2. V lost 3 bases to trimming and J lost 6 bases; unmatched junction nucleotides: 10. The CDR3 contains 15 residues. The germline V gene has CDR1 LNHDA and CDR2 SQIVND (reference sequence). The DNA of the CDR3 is TGTGCCAGTAGTATTTTGGCGGGGGAATTAAAGACCCAGTACTTC. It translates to CASSILAGELKTQYF.

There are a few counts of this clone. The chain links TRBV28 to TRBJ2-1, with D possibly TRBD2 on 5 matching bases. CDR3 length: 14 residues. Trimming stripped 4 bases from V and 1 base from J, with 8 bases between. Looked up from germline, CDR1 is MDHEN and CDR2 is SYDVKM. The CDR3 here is CASSSGGSYNEQFF. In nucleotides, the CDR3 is TGTGCCAGCAGTTCCGGAGGATCCTACAATGAGCAGTTCTTC.

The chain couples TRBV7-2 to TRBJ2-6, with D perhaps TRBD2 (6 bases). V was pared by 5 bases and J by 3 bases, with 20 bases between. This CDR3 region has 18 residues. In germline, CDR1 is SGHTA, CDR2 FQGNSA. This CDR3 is CASSAPRRGLGGANVLTF. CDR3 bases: TGTGCCAGCAGCGCGCCCAGGAGGGGATTAGGTGGGGCCAACGTCCTGACTTTC.

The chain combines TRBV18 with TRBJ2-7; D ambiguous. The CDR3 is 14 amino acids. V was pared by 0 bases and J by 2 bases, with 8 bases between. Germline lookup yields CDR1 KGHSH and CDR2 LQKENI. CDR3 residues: CASSPPEVPYEQYF. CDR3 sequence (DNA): TGTGCCAGCTCACCACCAGAGGTCCCCTACGAGCAGTACTTC.

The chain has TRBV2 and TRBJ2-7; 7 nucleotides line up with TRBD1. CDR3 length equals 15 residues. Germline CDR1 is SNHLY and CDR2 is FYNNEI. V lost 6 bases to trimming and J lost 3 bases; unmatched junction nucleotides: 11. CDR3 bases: TGTGCCAGCAGACCTGACCGGGACAGAATCTACGAGCAGTACTTC. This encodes CASRPDRDRIYEQYF.

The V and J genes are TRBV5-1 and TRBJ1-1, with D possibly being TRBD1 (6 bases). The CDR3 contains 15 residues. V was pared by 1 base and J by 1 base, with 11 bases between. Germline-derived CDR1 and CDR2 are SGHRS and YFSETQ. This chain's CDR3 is CASSLRAGQNTEAFF. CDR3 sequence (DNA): TGCGCCAGCAGCTTGCGGGCGGGACAGAACACTGAAGCTTTCTTT.

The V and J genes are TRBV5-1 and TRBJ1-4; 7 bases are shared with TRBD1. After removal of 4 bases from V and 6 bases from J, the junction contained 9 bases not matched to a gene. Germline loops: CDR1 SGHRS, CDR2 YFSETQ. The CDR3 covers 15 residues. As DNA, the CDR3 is TGCGCCAGCAGCGAGGGGGCTCTTGGGTATGAAAAACTGTTTTTT. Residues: CASSEGALGYEKLFF.

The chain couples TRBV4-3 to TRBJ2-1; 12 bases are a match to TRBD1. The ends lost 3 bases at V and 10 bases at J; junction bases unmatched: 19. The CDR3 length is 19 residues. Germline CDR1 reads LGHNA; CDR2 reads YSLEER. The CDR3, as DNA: TGCGCCAGCAGCCAGACCAGGTCTGTTAGGGGACAGGGGGCTCGAGAGCAGTTCTTC. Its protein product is CASSQTRSVRGQGAREQFF.

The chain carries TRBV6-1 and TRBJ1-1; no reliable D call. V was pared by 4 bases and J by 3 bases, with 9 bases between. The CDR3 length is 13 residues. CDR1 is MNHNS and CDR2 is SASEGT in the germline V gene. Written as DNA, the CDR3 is TGTGCCAGCAGTGCCCAGGTAGACACTGAAGCTTTCTTT. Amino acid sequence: CASSAQVDTEAFF.